These 22 T cell receptor beta chains were sequenced from one sample in a study of control samples from healthy donors and cancer patients (dated by TCRdb to about 2020). The method was the immunoSEQ multiplex PCR assay. This immuneACCESS table, as held by TCRdb, lists in-frame sequences with V and J called but not all clones. Of the missing ones, under half trace to an unresolved V gene in checked studies; the others have no known cause. The sample table holds roughly 370,000 clones, of which approximately 90% were seen once. 6% to 7% of the sample is held by the ten biggest clonotypes. The source material was PBMCs. The receptors shown here come from a man aged 35 to 55 with head and neck cancer.

The chain uses TRBV13 and TRBJ2-7, with D maybe TRBD2 (5 bases). The CDR3 covers 15 residues. V was trimmed by 6 bases and J by 0 bases, leaving 15 bases between them. Germline loops: CDR1 PRHDT, CDR2 FYEKMQ (reference sequence). The DNA for the CDR3 is TGTGCCAGCAGAGGCGGGCAGGCGAGCTCCTACGAGCAGTACTTC. It yields the protein CASRGGQASSYEQYF.

This chain joins TRBV29-1 and TRBJ2-3, with 8 bases identical to TRBD2. Trimming at V came to 4 bases and at J to 0 bases, leaving 6 bases not matched to a gene. CDR1 is SQVTM, CDR2 ANQGSEA, per germline. The CDR3 consists of 15 residues. The DNA for the CDR3 is TGCAGCGTTGGGGTAGCGGGGACTAGCACAGATACGCAGTATTTT. Protein product: CSVGVAGTSTDTQYF.

The chain carries TRBV27 and TRBJ2-1; D uncertain. V shed 5 bases and J shed 4 bases, with 21 bases lying between them. From germline, CDR1 is MNHEY and CDR2 SMNVEV (reference sequence). There are 17 residues in the CDR3. In DNA form, the CDR3 reads TGTGCCAGCAGTCCCGTTTCCGGACGGCAATTTTACAATGAGCAGTTCTTC. Protein: CASSPVSGRQFYNEQFF.

This clone showed up just once. The gene calls are TRBV19 and TRBJ1-2, with a possible D match to TRBD1 (5 bases). Trimming pared 11 bases from V and 0 bases from J, leaving 10 bases between. This CDR3 contains 12 residues. Germline CDR1 is LNHDA and CDR2 is SQIVND (reference sequence). CDR3 in DNA: TGTGCCGCGGGGACTACTAACTATGGCTACACCTTC. It codes for CAAGTTNYGYTF.

This rearrangement joins TRBV7-6 to TRBJ2-3; a weak D match, TRBD2 (6 bases). The CDR3 contains 16 residues. Germline CDR1 SGHVS, CDR2 FNYEAQ. V was shortened by 2 bases and J by 1 base, with 13 bases between the two germline ends. The CDR3 spells CASSLIKRARTDTQYF. CDR3 in DNA: TGTGCCAGCAGCTTAATCAAGCGGGCACGCACAGATACGCAGTATTTT.

V gene TRBV6-4 combines with J gene TRBJ2-2; D is possibly TRBD2 (6 bases). In germline, CDR1 is MRHNA, CDR2 SNTAGT. CDR3 size: 14 residues. Trimming left V 7 bases short and J 0 bases short, with 9 bases between. In DNA, the CDR3 is TGTGCCAGCATGGGGACTGCGAACACCGGGGAGCTGTTTTTT. Protein sequence: CASMGTANTGELFF.

V and J are TRBV11-3 and TRBJ2-3; 16 bases map to TRBD2. CDR3 length: 16 residues. Trimming took 5 bases from V and 4 from J; bases not matched to a gene: 3. The V gene's germline CDR1 is SGHNT and CDR2 YENEEA. As DNA, the CDR3 is TGTGCCAGCAGCCTGGGGACTAGCGGGAGGGCAGATACGCAGTATTTT. As protein: CASSLGTSGRADTQYF.

The chain couples TRBV5-1 to TRBJ2-7; 8 bases line up with TRBD1. Losses at the gene ends were 4 bases for V and 3 bases for J; bases not matched to a gene: 6. The germline V gene has CDR1 SGHRS and CDR2 YFSETQ. The CDR3 is 14 residues long. The CDR3 loop reads CASSPWTGSYEQYF. CDR3 bases: TGCGCCAGCAGCCCCTGGACAGGGAGCTACGAGCAGTACTTC.

This chain uses TRBV4-3 with TRBJ1-6, with TRBD1 identical over 8 bases. V lost 4 bases and J lost 12; bases outside the gene matches: 11. Germline V gene lookup returns CDR1 LGHNA and CDR2 YSLEER. The CDR3 has 15 amino acids. This CDR3 is CASSPQTTGGLPLHF. In DNA form, the CDR3 reads TGCGCCAGCAGCCCTCAAACTACAGGGGGTTTACCCCTCCACTTT.

The rearrangement joins TRBV28 to TRBJ1-3; possible D gene TRBD1, 5 bases. The germline V gene has CDR1 MDHEN and CDR2 SYDVKM. Trimming pared 7 bases from V and 4 bases from J, leaving 23 bases between. The CDR3 covers 17 residues. The CDR3 is CASTTPGGEGRGNTIYF. The CDR3 coding sequence is TGTGCCAGCACTACTCCTGGAGGGGAGGGACGGGGAAACACCATATATTTT.

The V and J genes are TRBV6-5 and TRBJ1-1; D is unresolved. CDR3 length equals 13 residues. The ends were cut back, 6 bases at V and 6 bases at J, with 14 bases in the middle. Germline CDR1 is MNHEY and CDR2 is SVGAGI. Here the CDR3 reads CASSTRPVPEAFF. In DNA form, the CDR3 reads TGTGCCAGCAGCACCAGACCAGTGCCTGAAGCTTTCTTT.

The chain is built from TRBV4-3 and TRBJ2-4, with D hard to call. Per the germline V gene, CDR1 is LGHNA and CDR2 is YSLEER. V was pared by 6 bases and J by 3 bases, with 15 bases between. There are 15 residues in the CDR3. The CDR3 DNA is TGCGCCAGCAGTTCAAGAGTAGGTGACAAAAACATTCAGTACTTC. Amino acids: CASSSRVGDKNIQYF.

This clone was detected only a few times. The chain has TRBV6-5 and TRBJ2-7; weak D call: TRBD1 (5 bases). Trimming removed 4 bases from V and 7 bases from J, with 17 bases in between. From germline, CDR1 is MNHEY and CDR2 SVGAGI. This CDR3 spans 14 amino acids. The CDR3 bases are TGTGCCAGCAGTTTTCGAAAAGACAGCTATGAGCAGTACTTC. Its protein product is CASSFRKDSYEQYF.

Only a few counts were recorded for this clone. The chain carries TRBV12-3 or TRBV12-4 and TRBJ1-1; D not resolved. Between the trimmed V and J ends, which lost 3 bases and 7 bases, there was a span of 6 bases. The CDR3 spans 11 residues. The CDR3: CASSFGSEAFF. CDR3 nucleotides: TGTGCCAGCAGTTTCGGGAGTGAAGCTTTCTTT.

The rearrangement links TRBV5-1 to TRBJ1-4; weak D call: TRBD1 (6 bases). V was shortened by 4 bases and J by 3 bases, with 10 bases between the two germline ends. This CDR3 region has 14 residues. In germline, CDR1 is SGHRS, CDR2 YFSETQ. DNA of the CDR3: TGCGCCAGCAGCACGGGACAAGCTAATGAAAAACTGTTTTTT. Translation gives CASSTGQANEKLFF.

The chain uses TRBV4-1 and TRBJ2-1, with TRBD2 matching 12 bases. The CDR3 sequence is 17 residues long. V trimming: 2 bases; J trimming: 7 bases; junction bases outside the gene matches: 9. The germline gives CDR1 MGHRA, CDR2 YSYEKL. The CDR3 here is CASSQSASGGAVNEQFF. The CDR3 region has the DNA TGCGCCAGCAGCCAATCAGCTAGCGGGGGGGCCGTGAATGAGCAGTTCTTC.

The genes are TRBV6-5 and TRBJ1-2, with 8 bases lining up with TRBD1. This CDR3 has 16 amino acids. The ends lost 2 bases at V and 5 bases at J; junction bases unmatched: 10. CDR1 is MNHEY and CDR2 is SVGAGI in the germline V gene. CDR3 residues: CASSYTQTGAPYGYTF. CDR3 in DNA: TGTGCCAGCAGTTACACTCAGACAGGGGCCCCTTATGGCTACACCTTC.

This clone appeared once. This chain connects TRBV28 to TRBJ1-1; maybe TRBD1 (6 bases). Germline values: CDR1 MDHEN, CDR2 SYDVKM. The CDR3 totals 14 residues. Trimming shortened V by 5 bases and J by 0 bases, and 10 bases separated the two germline ends. As DNA, the CDR3 is TGTGCCAGCAGTCCCAGGGGAATGAACACTGAAGCTTTCTTT. The encoded protein is CASSPRGMNTEAFF.

The gene calls are TRBV27 and TRBJ2-2, with TRBD2 matching 8 bases. The trim removed 1 base at V and 4 bases at J, leaving 2 bases unmatched. Germline values: CDR1 MNHEY, CDR2 SMNVEV (reference sequence). The CDR3 totals 15 residues. The CDR3 nucleotides read TGTGCCAGCAGTTTATTTGGGACTAGCACCGGGGAGCTGTTTTTT. The encoded protein is CASSLFGTSTGELFF.

The chain has TRBV14 and TRBJ1-1; TRBD1 agrees at 7 bases. Germline CDR1 is SGHDN and CDR2 is FVKESK. There are 16 residues in the CDR3. Losses at the gene ends were 7 bases for V and 5 bases for J; bases not matched to a gene: 16. The CDR3 loop is CASINPDGQGETEAFF. CDR3 bases: TGTGCCAGCATAAATCCTGATGGGCAGGGGGAGACTGAAGCTTTCTTT.

V is TRBV16 and J is TRBJ1-1; 8 nucleotides align to TRBD1. With V trimmed by 3 bases and J by 5 bases, 5 bases remained unmatched. There are 14 residues in the CDR3. CDR1 and CDR2 (germline): KGHSY, FQNENV. DNA for the CDR3: TGTGCCAGCAGCCACGACAGGGGCGGAACTGAAGCTTTCTTT. The encoded protein is CASSHDRGGTEAFF. The whole variable domain, remainder taken from reference TRBV16 and TRBJ1-1, is GEEVAQTPKHLVRGEGQKAKLYCAPIKGHSYVFWYQQVLKNEFKFLISFQNENVFDETGMPKERFSAKCLPNSPCSLEIQATKLEDSAVYFCASSHDRGGTEAFFGQGTRLTVV.

This clone was counted once. DNA of the CDR3: TGCGCCAGCAGCCCGCGGCGTGGGGCGAGAGCCACCGGGGAGCTGTTTTTT. Its translation: CASSPRRGARATGELFF. This sequence joins TRBV4-1 and TRBJ2-2; maybe TRBD1 (5 bases). Germline-derived CDR1 and CDR2 are MGHRA and YSYEKL. This CDR3 region has 17 residues. The V end was cut by 4 bases, the J end by 4 bases, with 19 bases between.